A single TCR beta chain is shown here with its context. Its antigen is unidentified. The PCR made use of 60 Vbeta and 13 Jbeta primers. Measured with immunoSEQ multiplex PCR; TCRdb has only the in-frame clones, and not every one. The data hold about 140,000 clones, with over 60% observed a single time. V was pared by 6 bases and J by 3 bases, with 9 bases of the junction left unmatched. The CDR3 is made up of 15 amino acids. Germline assignment: CDR1 LNHDA and CDR2 SQIVND (reference sequence). This record comes from a study of cytomegalovirus exposure and HLA in healthy donors. Study-level information: Prior work identified about 120 million unique TCR beta sequences in roughly 190 million T cells.

Regarding the study as a whole: A link between a missense DCLRE1C variant and TCR beta V- and J-gene trimming emerged from a later analysis. The classifier was said to identify cytomegalovirus status with high specificity and sensitivity. Reportedly, fewer N-insertions than the 666-donor mean appeared in an Asian-associated ancestry cluster in a later analysis.

The chain links TRBV19 to TRBJ2-7; 9 bases fit TRBD1. The source of this sequence is a male donor in good health and CMV-seronegative. Specimen: PBMCs. The DNA of the CDR3 is TGTGCCAGTAGGGGTCCGGGACAGGGACTCTACGAGCAGTACTTC. Residues: CASRGPGQGLYEQYF.